The 17 T cell receptor beta chains given below trace back to one sample, sequenced in a study of Graves' ophthalmopathy and Graves' hyperthyroidism. Amplification from RNA transcripts yielded the TCR beta CDR3 regions. HTBI primers primed a first-round RT-PCR, and a second-round multiplex PCR followed. Each CDR3 protein gets one entry after TCRdb re-called the multiplex PCR reads with MiXCR. There are some 400,000 distinct CDR3 sequences in the sample; around 16% occur only once, and 1.6% lies in the top ten. The sequenced sample consisted of peripheral blood. The receptors stem from a woman younger than 30 with Graves' ophthalmopathy.

The chain carries TRBV5-1 and TRBJ2-7; TRBD1 aligns across 12 bases. Germline V gene lookup returns CDR1 SGHRS and CDR2 YFSETQ. V trimming: 0 bases; J trimming: 3 bases; junction bases outside the gene matches: 7. The length of the CDR3 is 17 residues. The DNA of the CDR3 is TGCGCCAGCAGCTTGGGGGGACAGGGGGCCTCTCGCTACGAGCAGTACTTC. Protein sequence: CASSLGGQGASRYEQYF.

V usage is TRBV6-2 or TRBV6-3 and J usage is TRBJ2-5; TRBD1 matches 9 bases. Germline values: CDR1 MNHEY, CDR2 SVGEGT. With V trimmed by 4 bases and J by 3 bases, 9 bases remained unmatched. The CDR3 has 16 amino acids. The chain's CDR3 is CASSCERTGEEETQYF. The CDR3 nucleotides are TGTGCCAGCAGTTGCGAAAGGACAGGGGAAGAAGAGACCCAGTACTTC.

This sequence joins TRBV19 and TRBJ1-5; D is ambiguous. With 7 bases removed from V and 5 bases from J, the gap between germline ends came to 18 bases. The germline V gene encodes CDR1 LNHDA and CDR2 SQIVND (reference sequence). CDR3 size: 15 residues. DNA for the CDR3: TGTGCCAGTAAAGACGACGGGCTCTTTTATCAGCCCCAGCATTTT. It specifies CASKDDGLFYQPQHF.

In its sample, this clonotype was seen many times. The rearrangement uses TRBV24-1 and TRBJ2-1; 12 bases are shared with TRBD2. Germline V gene sequence: CDR1 KGHDR, CDR2 SFDVKD. The CDR3 is 17 residues long. J gave up 4 bases and V 4 bases, and 7 bases lay outside the gene matches. The CDR3 nucleotides read TGTGCCACCAGTGACGGGACTAGCGGGCGGTCTTACAATGAGCAGTTCTTC. Translated: CATSDGTSGRSYNEQFF.

This clonotype was counted ten times or more. The genes are TRBV6-1 and TRBJ2-2; no clear D gene. Trimming took 6 bases from V and 6 from J, leaving 8 bases between them. CDR1 is MNHNS, CDR2 SASEGT, per germline. CDR3 length: 12 amino acids. CDR3 loop: CASRPLAGELFF. The CDR3, as DNA: TGTGCCAGCAGGCCTCTGGCCGGGGAGCTGTTTTTT.

This clonotype was detected ten times or more. This chain links TRBV19 with TRBJ2-7; D is ambiguous. The CDR3 has 13 residues. Trimming left V 4 bases short and J 2 bases short, with 9 bases between. Germline V gene sequence: CDR1 LNHDA, CDR2 SQIVND (reference sequence). The CDR3 coding sequence is TGTGCCAGTAGTAGGAGACTCGCCTACGAGCAGTACTTC. Translation: CASSRRLAYEQYF.

In its sample, this clonotype was seen many times. The gene calls are TRBV6-2 or TRBV6-3 and TRBJ2-7; possible D gene TRBD2, 5 bases. The CDR3 has 13 amino acids. The germline V and J ends were trimmed by 6 bases and 7 bases, with 16 bases remaining between them. Germline loops: CDR1 MNHEY, CDR2 SVGEGT. The chain's CDR3 is CASRTSSGVEQYF. The CDR3 nucleotides are TGTGCCAGCAGAACCTCATCCGGGGTGGAGCAGTACTTC.

This clonotype was counted ten times or more. A much larger clone lies a single base off, so this may be a read error. The chain recombines TRBV28 with TRBJ1-5; D possibly corresponds to TRBD1 (5 bases). The CDR3 runs 14 residues. Deletions cut 2 bases from V and 5 bases from J, with 10 bases between. Germline V lookup: CDR1 MDHEN, CDR2 SYDVKM. The CDR3 region is CASSLMIGDQPQHF. Written as DNA, the CDR3 is TGTGCCAGCAGTTTAATGATAGGGGATCAGCCCCAGCATTTT.

This clonotype was detected ten times or more. This rearrangement joins TRBV28 to TRBJ1-5; D unclear. The CDR3 runs to 14 residues. Germline values: CDR1 MDHEN, CDR2 SYDVKM. V lost 6 bases and J lost 0, with 9 bases in between. The CDR3 nucleotides are TGTGCCAGCAGATCCTTTAATAGCAATCAGCCCCAGCATTTT. This sequence encodes CASRSFNSNQPQHF.

This clonotype was seen repeatedly, ten times or more. V gene TRBV30 combines with J gene TRBJ2-4; D perhaps matches TRBD1 (6 bases). The ends were cut back, 7 bases at V and 0 bases at J, with 19 bases in the middle. CDR1 and CDR2 from the germline V gene are GTSNPN and SVGIG (reference sequence). The CDR3 runs 16 residues. The DNA for the CDR3 is TGTGCCTACAAACAGGGTCACCCTCTAGCCAAAAACATTCAGTACTTC. As protein: CAYKQGHPLAKNIQYF.

This clonotype was seen ten or more times. Here the CDR3 DNA reads TGTGCCAGCAGTACGGACAGGGACTTGGACGAGCAGTACTTC. Translated: CASSTDRDLDEQYF. The chain couples TRBV28 to TRBJ2-7; 8 nucleotides align to TRBD1. Trimming removed 5 bases from V and 5 bases from J; junction bases left unmatched: 8. The CDR3 extends over 14 amino acids. Germline values: CDR1 MDHEN, CDR2 SYDVKM.

This clonotype was counted many times. The rearrangement links TRBV20-1 to TRBJ2-5, with TRBD2 matching 10 bases. The CDR3 covers 15 residues. Trimming took 3 bases from V and 5 from J; bases not matched to a gene: 9. The germline CDR1 and CDR2 sequences are DFQATT and SNEGSKA (reference sequence). This chain's CDR3 is CSASRSGGVAETQYF. CDR3 in DNA: TGCAGTGCTAGTCGGAGCGGGGGGGTCGCCGAGACCCAGTACTTC.

The rearrangement links TRBV6-1 to TRBJ1-5; 7 bases agree with TRBD1. CDR3 length equals 14 residues. The germline V gene has CDR1 MNHNS and CDR2 SASEGT. Unmatched junction bases numbered 13, after V lost 6 bases and J lost 11 bases. The CDR3 sequence: CASRGQLLNWAQHF. CDR3 in DNA: TGTGCCAGCAGGGGACAGCTCCTAAATTGGGCCCAGCATTTT.

Turning to this clonotype: A much bigger clone sits one base away, suggesting this may be a read error. The final CDR3 position lacks the conserved phenylalanine or tryptophan, pointing to a likely read error. The chain recombines TRBV30 with TRBJ2-7, with a weak D call TRBD1 (6 bases). CDR3 size: 13 residues. Trimming took 6 bases from V and 0 from J, leaving 12 bases between them. Germline loops: CDR1 GTSNPN, CDR2 SVGIG (reference sequence). This chain's CDR3 is CACKRDISYEQYL. The CDR3 DNA follows: TGTGCCTGTAAACGGGACATCTCCTACGAGCAGTACCTC.

This clonotype has a count of ten or more. The rearrangement uses TRBV7-2 and TRBJ2-5; 7 positions match TRBD2. Looked up from germline, CDR1 is SGHTA and CDR2 is FQGNSA. V was pared by 3 bases and J by 4 bases, with 5 bases of the junction left unmatched. The CDR3 runs 14 residues. CDR3: CASSFGLGLETQYF. CDR3 bases: TGTGCCAGCAGCTTCGGACTAGGGTTAGAGACCCAGTACTTC.

The V and J genes are TRBV6-5 and TRBJ1-6; D is possibly TRBD1 (6 bases). Trimming took 0 bases from V and 11 from J, leaving 14 bases between them. The CDR3 is 15 amino acids. Germline CDR1 reads MNHEY; CDR2 reads SVGAGI. The CDR3 here is CASSYSGAGRTPLHF. CDR3 DNA sequence: TGTGCCAGCAGTTACTCGGGGGCAGGGAGGACACCCCTCCACTTT.

This clonotype was seen ten or more times. The V and J genes are TRBV7-9 and TRBJ2-7; 7 bases are a match to TRBD2. This CDR3 is built from 15 residues. V lost 1 base and J lost 0; bases outside the gene matches: 3. CDR1 and CDR2 (germline): SEHNR, FQNEAQ (reference sequence). Here the CDR3 DNA reads TGTGCCAGCAGCTTAGTAGGGGAGGGCTCCTACGAGCAGTACTTC. It yields the protein CASSLVGEGSYEQYF.